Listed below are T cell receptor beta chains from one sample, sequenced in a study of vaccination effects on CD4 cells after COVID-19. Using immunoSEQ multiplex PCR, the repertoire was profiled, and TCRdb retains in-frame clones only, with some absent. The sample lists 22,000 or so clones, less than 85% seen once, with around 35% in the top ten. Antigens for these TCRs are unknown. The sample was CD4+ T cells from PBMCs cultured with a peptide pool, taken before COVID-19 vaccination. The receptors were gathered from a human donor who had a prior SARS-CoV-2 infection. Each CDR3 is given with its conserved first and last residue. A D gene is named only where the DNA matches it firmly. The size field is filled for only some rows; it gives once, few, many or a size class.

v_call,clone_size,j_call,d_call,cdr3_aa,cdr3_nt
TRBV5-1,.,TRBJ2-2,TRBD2,CASRLLAPNTGELFF,TGCGCCAGCAGATTACTAGCGCCGAACACCGGGGAGCTGTTTTTT
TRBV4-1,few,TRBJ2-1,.,CASSLDRGSRGGFNEQFF,TGCGCCAGCAGCCTTGACAGGGGTTCGAGGGGGGGTTTCAATGAGCAGTTCTTC
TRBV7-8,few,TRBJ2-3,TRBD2,CASSLVASSGGSTDTQYF,TGTGCCAGCAGCTTAGTAGCGTCTAGCGGGGGTAGCACAGATACGCAGTATTTT
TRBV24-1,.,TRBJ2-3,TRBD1,CATSDPGTGSTDTQYF,TGTGCCACCAGTGACCCAGGGACAGGGAGCACAGATACGCAGTATTTT
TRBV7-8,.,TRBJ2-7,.,CASSLMVGFYEQYF,TGTGCCAGCAGCTTAATGGTCGGTTTCTACGAGCAGTACTTC
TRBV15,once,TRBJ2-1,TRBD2,CATSGTWGGQFF,TGTGCCACCAGCGGGACTTGGGGGGGGCAGTTCTTC
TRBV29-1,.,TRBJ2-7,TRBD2,CSVASGTTYEQYF,TGCAGCGTTGCTAGCGGGACAACCTACGAGCAGTACTTC
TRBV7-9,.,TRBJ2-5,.,CASARTQETQYF,TGTGCCAGCGCCCGCACACAAGAGACCCAGTACTTC
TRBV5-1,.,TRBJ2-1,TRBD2,CASSLTSAGEQFF,TGCGCCAGCAGCTTAACTAGCGCAGGTGAGCAGTTCTTC
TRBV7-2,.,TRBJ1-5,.,CASSLQGQFNQPQHF,TGTGCCAGCAGCTTACAGGGGCAGTTCAATCAGCCCCAGCATTTT
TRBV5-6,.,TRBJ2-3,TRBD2,CASSSGTSGTDTQYF,TGTGCCAGCAGCTCCGGGACTAGCGGCACAGATACGCAGTATTTT
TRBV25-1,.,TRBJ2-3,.,CASSAAEGADTQYF,TGTGCCAGCAGTGCCGCGGAGGGGGCAGATACGCAGTATTTT
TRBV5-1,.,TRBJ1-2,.,CASSRPETSDGYTF,TGCGCCAGCAGTCGCCCCGAGACATCTGATGGCTACACCTTC
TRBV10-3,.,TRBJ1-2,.,CAISAREDHGYTF,TGTGCCATCAGTGCAAGGGAGGACCATGGCTACACCTTC
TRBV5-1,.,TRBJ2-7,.,CASSLGQDYEQYF,TGCGCCAGCAGCTTGGGACAGGACTACGAGCAGTACTTC
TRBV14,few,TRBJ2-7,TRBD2,CASSQGIAGGPASSYEQYF,TGTGCCAGCAGCCAAGGGATAGCGGGAGGGCCAGCATCCTCCTACGAGCAGTACTTC
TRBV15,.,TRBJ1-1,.,CATSRDGRENTEAFF,TGTGCCACCAGCAGAGATGGAAGGGAGAACACTGAAGCTTTCTTT
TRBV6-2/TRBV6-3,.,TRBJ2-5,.,CASSKPGTAQETQYF,TGTGCCAGCAGTAAACCCGGGACTGCACAAGAGACCCAGTACTTC
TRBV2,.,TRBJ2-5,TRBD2,CASSGTSGGSMSGTQYF,TGTGCCAGCAGTGGGACTAGCGGGGGGTCCATGTCGGGGACCCAGTACTTC
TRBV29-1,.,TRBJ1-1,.,CSVEQIGGMTEAFF,TGCAGCGTTGAACAAATCGGGGGAATGACTGAAGCTTTCTTT
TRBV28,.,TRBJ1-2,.,CASSFWPAYGYTF,TGTGCCAGCAGTTTTTGGCCAGCGTATGGCTACACCTTC
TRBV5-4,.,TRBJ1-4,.,CASSLWPDEKLFF,TGTGCCAGCAGCTTGTGGCCTGATGAAAAACTGTTTTTT
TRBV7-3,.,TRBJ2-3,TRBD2,CASSLLAGAAADTQYF,TGTGCCAGCAGCTTACTAGCGGGAGCTGCTGCAGATACGCAGTATTTT
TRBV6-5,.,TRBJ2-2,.,CASAEGSTGELFF,TGTGCCAGCGCGGAGGGGAGCACCGGGGAGCTGTTTTTT
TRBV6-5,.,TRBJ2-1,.,CASSYNSDPSYNEQFF,TGTGCCAGCAGTTACAACAGCGACCCATCCTACAATGAGCAGTTCTTC
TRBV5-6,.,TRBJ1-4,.,CASSLNRGGRTNEKLFF,TGTGCCAGCAGCTTAAACCGGGGGGGGCGGACTAATGAAAAACTGTTTTTT
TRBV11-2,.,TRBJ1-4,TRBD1,CASSLDPPQGVISTNEKLFF,TGTGCCAGCAGCTTAGATCCCCCCCAGGGGGTTATTTCGACTAATGAAAAACTGTTTTTT
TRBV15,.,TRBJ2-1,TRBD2,CATSTTSGGVQWLEQFF,TGTGCCACCAGCACGACTAGCGGAGGAGTACAATGGTTGGAGCAGTTCTTC
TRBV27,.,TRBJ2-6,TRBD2,CASSLRPLGLAGGPSGANVLTF,TGTGCCAGCAGTTTACGCCCCCTGGGACTAGCGGGGGGACCCTCTGGGGCCAACGTCCTGACTTTC
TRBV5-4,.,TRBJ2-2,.,CASSLDWYTGELFF,TGTGCCAGCAGCTTGGATTGGTACACCGGGGAGCTGTTTTTT
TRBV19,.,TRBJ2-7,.,CASSALQGWEQYF,TGTGCCAGTAGTGCTCTACAGGGATGGGAGCAGTACTTC
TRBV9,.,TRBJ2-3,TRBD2,CASSVSLAGVSDTQYF,TGTGCCAGCAGCGTAAGTCTAGCGGGAGTTTCAGATACGCAGTATTTT
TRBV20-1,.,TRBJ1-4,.,CSASAQPLEEKLFF,TGCAGTGCTAGTGCACAGCCCCTCGAAGAAAAACTGTTTTTT
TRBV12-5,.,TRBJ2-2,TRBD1,CASGLGQGAWNTGELFF,TGTGCTAGTGGTTTGGGGCAGGGGGCCTGGAACACCGGGGAGCTGTTTTTT
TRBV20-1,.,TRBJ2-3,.,CSAGYVDTQYF,TGCAGTGCCGGTTATGTCGATACGCAGTATTTT
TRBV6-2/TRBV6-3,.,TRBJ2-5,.,CASTPWTDQETQYF,TGTGCCAGCACCCCTTGGACAGACCAAGAGACCCAGTACTTC
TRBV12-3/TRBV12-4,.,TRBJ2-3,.,CASSFIRHTQYF,TGTGCCAGCAGTTTCATCCGGCATACGCAGTATTTT
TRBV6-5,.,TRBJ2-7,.,CASSPGTLIANEQYF,TGTGCCAGCAGTCCCGGGACTCTCATAGCGAACGAGCAGTACTTC
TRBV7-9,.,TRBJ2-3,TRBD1,CASSPDRDADTQYF,TGTGCCAGCAGCCCGGACAGGGATGCAGATACGCAGTATTTT
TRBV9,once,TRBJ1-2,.,CASSTGPGGSYRDGYTF,TGTGCCAGCAGCACAGGACCCGGGGGGTCCTACAGGGATGGCTACACCTTC